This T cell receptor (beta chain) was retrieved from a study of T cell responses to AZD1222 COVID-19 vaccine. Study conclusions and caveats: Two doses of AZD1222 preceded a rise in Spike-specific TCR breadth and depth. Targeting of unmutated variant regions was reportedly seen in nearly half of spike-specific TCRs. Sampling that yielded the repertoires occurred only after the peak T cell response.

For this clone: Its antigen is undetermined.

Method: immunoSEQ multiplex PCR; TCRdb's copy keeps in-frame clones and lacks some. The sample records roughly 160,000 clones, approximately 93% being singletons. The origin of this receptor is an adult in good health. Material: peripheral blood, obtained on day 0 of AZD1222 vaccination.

DNA of the CDR3: TGTGCCAGCAGCTTGGTTTCGAGCGGGGGGTCCACCGGGGAGCTGTTTTTT. This gives the protein CASSLVSSGGSTGELFF. The chain combines TRBV5-4 with TRBJ2-2; 9 bases fit TRBD2. The V gene's germline CDR1 is SGHNT and CDR2 YYREEE (reference sequence). This CDR3 region has 17 residues. The V segment lost 0 bases and the J segment 4 bases; nucleotides outside the gene matches: 7.